This T cell receptor beta chain is from a study of blood T cell repertoires in COVID-19. For the study at large: Acute and convalescent COVID-19 specimens originated in the United States, Italy and Spain. PBMCs, B-cell-depleted T cells, or T cells provided the cDNA or gDNA that made up the material.

J gave up 4 bases and V 3 bases, and 19 bases lay outside the gene matches. The V gene's germline CDR1 is SGHRS and CDR2 YFSETQ. The CDR3 is 20 amino acids. Per the original data handling: Quantification of nucleated cells was approximated via reference gene primer amplification. Some clones are missing from TCRdb's copy, which holds only in-frame ones; the method was immunoSEQ multiplex PCR. That table furnishes V, J and clone size, whereas the DNA furnished D and trimming. Among 70,000 to 85,000 clones listed, 86% were seen once. Sequenced: peripheral blood. This rearrangement joins TRBV5-1 to TRBJ2-2, with 9 bases that match TRBD2. This receptor was identified in a woman of 80 years or more in a cohort sampled during active or convalescent COVID-19. CDR3 sequence: CASSSWVVASGIGGTGELFF. The DNA for the CDR3 is TGCGCCAGCAGCTCCTGGGTCGTAGCTAGCGGGATCGGAGGCACCGGGGAGCTGTTTTTT.